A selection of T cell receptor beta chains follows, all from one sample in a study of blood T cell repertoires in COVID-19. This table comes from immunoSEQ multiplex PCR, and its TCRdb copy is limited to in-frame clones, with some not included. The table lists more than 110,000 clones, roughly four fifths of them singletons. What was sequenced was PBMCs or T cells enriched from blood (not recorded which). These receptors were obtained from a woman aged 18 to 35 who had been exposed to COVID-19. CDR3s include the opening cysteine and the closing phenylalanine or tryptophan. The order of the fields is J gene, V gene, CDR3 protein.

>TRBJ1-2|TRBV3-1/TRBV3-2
CASSQSTGGYGYTF
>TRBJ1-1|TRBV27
CASSLSYRGMNTEAFF
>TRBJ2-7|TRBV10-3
CASRESTAAGEQYF
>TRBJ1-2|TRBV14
CASSLNRGYGYTF
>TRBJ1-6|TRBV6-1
CASSEGAGGSSPLHF
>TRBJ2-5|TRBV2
CAGRGSIQETQYF
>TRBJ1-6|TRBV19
CASSVTGANSPLHF
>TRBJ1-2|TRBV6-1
CASSEDPTVGYTF
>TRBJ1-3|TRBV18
CASSSLSGTNSGNTIYF
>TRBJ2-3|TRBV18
CASSPRTSGRARGEDTQYF
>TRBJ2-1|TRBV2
CASSEGLSYNEQFF
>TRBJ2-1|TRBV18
CASSPSVSDLEQFF
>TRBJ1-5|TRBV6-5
CASSYGVNQPQHF
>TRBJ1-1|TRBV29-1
CSVRVNTEAFF
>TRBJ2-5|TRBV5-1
CASSLVQETQYF
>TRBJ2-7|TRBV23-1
CASGLASGGPYEQYF
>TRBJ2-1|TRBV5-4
CASTPYRAQYNEQFF
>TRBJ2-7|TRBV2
CASNMDRVEEQYF
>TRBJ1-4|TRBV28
CASNSGDNEKLFF
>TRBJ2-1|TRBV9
CASSGQARGIYEQFF
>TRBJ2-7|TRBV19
CASSSRDRGSYEQYF
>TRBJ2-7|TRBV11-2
CASRPYRAMREQYF
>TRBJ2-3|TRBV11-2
CASSLTRSSGTDTQYF
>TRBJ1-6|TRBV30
CAWSVYGGSNSPLHF
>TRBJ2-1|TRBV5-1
CASSRTSGDYNEQFF
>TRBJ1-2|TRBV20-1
CSARRPYGYTF
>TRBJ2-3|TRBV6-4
CASSASPGSTDTQYF
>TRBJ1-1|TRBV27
CASANRGWTEAFF
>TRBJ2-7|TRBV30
CAWSVLSGSSSYEQYF
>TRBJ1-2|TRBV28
CASSLAQARGYTF
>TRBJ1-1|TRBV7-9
CASSPGQGDLNTEAFF
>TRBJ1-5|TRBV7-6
CASSSDRDQPQHF